Each of the 15 T cell receptor beta chains below was sequenced from the same sample in a study of blood T cell repertoires in COVID-19. Here immunoSEQ multiplex PCR was the method, and the copy in TCRdb shows in-frame clones only, minus some. This table holds 300,000 to 400,000 clones, 70% to 90% found once. Sequenced input: PBMCs or T cells enriched from blood (not recorded which). These receptor sequences come from a woman aged 30 to 39 with acute COVID-19.

The chain links TRBV12-3 or TRBV12-4 to TRBJ1-1; D is unresolved. Trimming cost V 2 bases and J 11 bases, with 15 bases left between them. This CDR3 spans 13 amino acids. The DNA of the CDR3 is TGTGCCAGCAGTTTACGGCAGCCGGCGGGTGCTTTCTTT. Protein product: CASSLRQPAGAFF.

The chain has TRBV18 and TRBJ1-2; D remains unclear. CDR3 length: 14 residues. Between the trimmed V and J ends, which lost 2 bases and 2 bases, there was a span of 9 bases. Germline V lookup: CDR1 KGHSH, CDR2 LQKENI. The CDR3 nucleotides are TGTGCCAGCTCACCAGGGCCGAAGAACTATGGCTACACCTTC. Translation: CASSPGPKNYGYTF.

V gene TRBV6-5 combines with J gene TRBJ1-5; 7 nucleotides line up with TRBD1. The germline CDR1 and CDR2 sequences are MNHEY and SVGAGI. V shed 4 bases, J shed 3 bases, and the junction held 6 bases outside the gene matches. This CDR3 comprises 15 residues. CDR3 bases: TGTGCCAGCAGTTCACAGGGGACCTACAATCAGCCCCAGCATTTT. Protein sequence: CASSSQGTYNQPQHF.

This clone has a single count. The CDR3 loop is CASSYDRATNSPLHF. In DNA form, the CDR3 reads TGTGCCAGCAGTTACGACAGGGCGACGAATTCACCCCTCCACTTT. V is TRBV6-2 or TRBV6-3 and J is TRBJ1-6; 7 nucleotides match TRBD1. V shed 2 bases and J 7 bases; nucleotides not matched to a gene: 5. CDR1 is MNHEY and CDR2 is SVGEGT in the germline V gene. The CDR3 runs 15 residues.

This chain connects TRBV2 to TRBJ2-7, with D maybe TRBD2 (6 bases). CDR1 SNHLY and CDR2 FYNNEI come from the germline V gene. With 6 bases removed from V and 1 base from J, the gap between germline ends came to 13 bases. CDR3 length: 14 residues. The CDR3 DNA reads TGTGCCAGCAGGGGGGGACTGGGATCCTACGAGCAGTACTTC. As protein: CASRGGLGSYEQYF.

The chain employs TRBV6-5 and TRBJ2-3, with 11 bases fitting TRBD2. Looked up from germline, CDR1 is MNHEY and CDR2 is SVGAGI. The CDR3 loop spans 15 amino acids. V lost 5 bases and J lost 2; bases outside the gene matches: 3. The CDR3 loop reads CASSSSGGDTDTQYF. In DNA form, the CDR3 reads TGTGCCAGCAGTAGTAGCGGGGGGGACACAGATACGCAGTATTTT.

The chain joins TRBV5-1 to TRBJ1-1; D unclear. The CDR3 is 16 residues long. Germline lookup yields CDR1 SGHRS and CDR2 YFSETQ. Deletions cut 0 bases from V and 4 bases from J, with 16 bases between. The chain's CDR3 is CASSLEVRQFVTEAFF. Here the CDR3 DNA reads TGCGCCAGCAGCTTGGAGGTCAGGCAGTTCGTCACTGAAGCTTTCTTT.

The chain combines TRBV7-9 with TRBJ1-5; 10 bases are a match to TRBD1. Looked up from germline, CDR1 is SEHNR and CDR2 is FQNEAQ (reference sequence). This CDR3 has 14 residues. Unmatched junction bases numbered 6, after V lost 3 bases and J lost 10 bases. The CDR3: CASSLGQGLEPQHF. The CDR3 DNA reads TGTGCCAGCAGCTTGGGACAGGGGTTGGAACCCCAGCATTTT.

This clone was seen a single time. Here the CDR3 reads CSVEDRSFTRGGYTF. For the CDR3, the DNA is TGCAGCGTTGAAGATCGAAGCTTCACAAGAGGTGGCTACACCTTC. This chain joins TRBV29-1 and TRBJ1-2; D remains ambiguous. Germline lookup yields CDR1 SQVTM and CDR2 ANQGSEA. Trimming cost V 0 bases and J 7 bases, with 18 bases left between them. The CDR3 extends over 15 amino acids.

The rearrangement uses TRBV11-2 and TRBJ2-7, with D maybe TRBD1 (5 bases). The CDR3 runs to 14 residues. Germline V gene lookup returns CDR1 SGHAT and CDR2 FQNNGV. Trimming took 5 bases from V and 3 from J, leaving 14 bases between them. The CDR3 here is CASSLDPGNYEQYF. The CDR3 DNA follows: TGTGCCAGCAGCCTCGATCCAGGGAACTACGAGCAGTACTTC.

The rearrangement joins TRBV4-1 to TRBJ1-1, with 9 positions matching TRBD1. The CDR3 spans 14 residues. Germline-derived CDR1 and CDR2 are MGHRA and YSYEKL. Trimming cost V 3 bases and J 4 bases; bases outside gene matches: 3. CDR3 protein: CASSQTGGGTEAFF. The CDR3 region has the DNA TGCGCCAGCAGCCAGACAGGGGGTGGCACTGAAGCTTTCTTT.

The V call is TRBV6-5, the J call TRBJ1-2; 8 bases match TRBD1. J was trimmed by 3 bases and V by 6 bases; bases with no gene match: 6. The CDR3 contains 14 residues. CDR1 MNHEY and CDR2 SVGAGI come from the germline V gene. CDR3 nucleotides: TGTGCCAGCAGGATCAGGGGGCCCGACTATGGCTACACCTTC. Translating gives CASRIRGPDYGYTF.

The chain combines TRBV5-6 with TRBJ2-4; 9 nucleotides match TRBD1. Trimming cost V 0 bases and J 2 bases; bases outside gene matches: 3. In germline, CDR1 is SGHDT, CDR2 YYEEEE. This CDR3 is built from 16 residues. The CDR3 region has the DNA TGTGCCAGCAGCTTGGAGGACAGGGGAACCAAAAACATTCAGTACTTC. Its translation: CASSLEDRGTKNIQYF.

J is TRBJ2-1 and V is TRBV6-1; a possible D gene is TRBD1 (5 bases). This CDR3 spans 14 amino acids. With 3 bases removed from V and 3 bases from J, the gap between germline ends came to 9 bases. Germline loops: CDR1 MNHNS, CDR2 SASEGT. CDR3 loop: CASSEPTVYNEQFF. CDR3 in DNA: TGTGCCAGCAGTGAGCCGACAGTCTACAATGAGCAGTTCTTC.

V is TRBV6-5 and J is TRBJ1-4; D ambiguous. CDR3 length equals 15 residues. Germline V gene lookup returns CDR1 MNHEY and CDR2 SVGAGI. Trimming took off 2 bases at V and 1 base at J, with 8 bases between the two ends. The CDR3 region is CASSYQHGTNEKLFF. The CDR3 coding sequence is TGTGCCAGCAGTTACCAACATGGAACTAATGAAAAACTGTTTTTT.